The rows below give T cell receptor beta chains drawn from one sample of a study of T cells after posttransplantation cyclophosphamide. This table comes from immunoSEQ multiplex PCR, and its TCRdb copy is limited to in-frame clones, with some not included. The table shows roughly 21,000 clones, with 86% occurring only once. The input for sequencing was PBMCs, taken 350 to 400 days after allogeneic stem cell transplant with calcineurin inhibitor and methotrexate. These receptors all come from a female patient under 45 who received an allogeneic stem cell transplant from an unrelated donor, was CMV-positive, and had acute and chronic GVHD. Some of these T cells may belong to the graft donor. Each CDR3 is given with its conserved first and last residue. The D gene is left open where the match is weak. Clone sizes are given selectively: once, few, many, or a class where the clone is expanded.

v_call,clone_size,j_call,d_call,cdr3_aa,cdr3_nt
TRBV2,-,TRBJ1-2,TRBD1,CASSVGTGVLGYTF,TGTGCCAGCAGTGTTGGGACAGGAGTATTAGGCTACACCTTC
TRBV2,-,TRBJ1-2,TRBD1,CASVTGVNYGYTF,TGTGCCAGCGTTACAGGGGTTAACTATGGCTACACCTTC
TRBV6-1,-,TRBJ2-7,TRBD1,CATSRDRGRYEQYF,TGTGCCACCTCCAGGGACAGGGGGCGATACGAGCAGTACTTC
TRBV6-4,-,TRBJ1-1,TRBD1,CASPGQGPRTEAFF,TGTGCCAGCCCAGGACAGGGGCCGAGGACTGAAGCTTTCTTT
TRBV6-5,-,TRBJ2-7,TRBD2,CASSGTSGLYEQYF,TGTGCCAGCAGCGGGACTAGCGGACTCTACGAGCAGTACTTC
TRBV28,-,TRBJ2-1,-,CASSLSGNEQFF,TGTGCCAGCAGTTTGTCAGGCAATGAGCAGTTCTTC
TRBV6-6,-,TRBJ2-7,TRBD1,CASRHTGGEGSYEQYF,TGTGCCAGCAGACATACAGGGGGAGAGGGCTCCTACGAGCAGTACTTC
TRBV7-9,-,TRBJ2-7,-,CASGGAYEQYF,TGTGCCAGCGGCGGGGCCTACGAGCAGTACTTC
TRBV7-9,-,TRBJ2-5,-,CASSPRLAPQETQYF,TGTGCCAGCAGCCCACGCTTAGCGCCCCAAGAGACCCAGTACTTC
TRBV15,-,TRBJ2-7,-,CATSRTGEAGRYEQYF,TGTGCCACCAGCCGAACGGGGGAAGCGGGTCGCTACGAGCAGTACTTC
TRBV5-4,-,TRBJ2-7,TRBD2,CASSSPSPTSGKGEQYF,TGTGCCAGCAGCTCCCCTTCCCCAACTAGCGGGAAGGGCGAGCAGTACTTC
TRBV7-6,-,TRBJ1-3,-,CASSPDQIGLHRGNTIYF,TGTGCCAGCAGCCCAGACCAGATAGGTTTGCACAGGGGAAACACCATATATTTT
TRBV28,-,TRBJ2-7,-,CASSSRSYEQYF,TGTGCCAGCAGTTCGCGCTCCTACGAGCAGTACTTC
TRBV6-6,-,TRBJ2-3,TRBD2,CASSGLAGAVDTQYF,TGTGCCAGCAGTGGACTAGCGGGAGCGGTAGATACGCAGTATTTT
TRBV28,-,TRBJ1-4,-,CASSLPLTEGEKLFF,TGTGCCAGCAGTTTGCCCCTTACGGAGGGGGAAAAACTGTTTTTT
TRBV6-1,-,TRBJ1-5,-,CASSEQEPSNQPQHF,TGTGCCAGCAGCGAACAGGAACCAAGCAATCAGCCCCAGCATTTT
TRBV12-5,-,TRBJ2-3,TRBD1,CASGLGQGDMDTQYF,TGTGCTAGTGGTTTGGGACAGGGGGATATGGATACGCAGTATTTT
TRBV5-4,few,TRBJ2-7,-,CASSSDSYEQYF,TGTGCCAGCAGTTCTGACAGCTACGAGCAGTACTTC
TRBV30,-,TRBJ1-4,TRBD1,CATTGGFDEKLFF,TGTGCTACGACAGGGGGCTTCGATGAAAAACTGTTTTTT
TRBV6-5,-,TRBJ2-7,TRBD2,CASSSGLAGAHREQYF,TGTGCCAGCAGTTCCGGACTAGCGGGGGCGCACCGGGAGCAGTACTTC
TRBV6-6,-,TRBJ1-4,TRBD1,CASVGQGVDEKLFF,TGTGCCAGCGTAGGACAGGGGGTCGACGAAAAACTGTTTTTT
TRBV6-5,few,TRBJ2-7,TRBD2,CASSYDSGGRQEQYF,TGTGCCAGCAGTTACGACTCGGGGGGGAGGCAGGAGCAGTACTTC
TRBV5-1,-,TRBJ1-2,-,CASSLGGSYGYTF,TGCGCCAGCAGCTTGGGAGGGAGCTATGGCTACACCTTC
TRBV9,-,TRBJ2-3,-,CASSYTRDTQYF,TGTGCCAGCAGCTATACTCGCGATACGCAGTATTTT
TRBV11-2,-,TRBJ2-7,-,CASSFPGEGEQYF,TGTGCCAGCAGCTTCCCAGGGGAGGGTGAGCAGTACTTC
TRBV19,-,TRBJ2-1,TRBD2,CASVAGGIHNEQFF,TGTGCCAGCGTAGCGGGAGGAATACACAATGAGCAGTTCTTC
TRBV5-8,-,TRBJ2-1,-,CASSFGDTIYNEQFF,TGTGCCAGCAGCTTCGGGGACACAATTTACAATGAGCAGTTCTTC
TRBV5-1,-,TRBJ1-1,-,CASTIQNTEAFF,TGCGCCAGCACAATCCAGAACACTGAAGCTTTCTTT
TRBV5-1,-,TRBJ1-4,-,CASSLSSGATNEKLFF,TGCGCCAGCAGCCTTAGTTCAGGGGCAACTAATGAAAAACTGTTTTTT
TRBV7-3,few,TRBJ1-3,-,CASSWGGSGNTIYF,TGTGCCAGCAGCTGGGGAGGATCTGGAAACACCATATATTTT
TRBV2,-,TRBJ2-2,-,CAKTGRGTGELFF,TGTGCCAAGACAGGACGGGGCACCGGGGAGCTGTTTTTT
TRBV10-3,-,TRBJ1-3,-,CATGLGNTIYF,TGTGCGACCGGGTTAGGAAACACCATATATTTT
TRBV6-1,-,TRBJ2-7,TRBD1,CASSANPGTGKIAYEQYF,TGTGCCAGCAGTGCTAACCCCGGGACAGGGAAAATCGCCTACGAGCAGTACTTC
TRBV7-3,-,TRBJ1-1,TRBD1,CASRRTGGDIEAFF,TGTGCCAGCAGACGGACAGGGGGGGATATAGAAGCTTTCTTT
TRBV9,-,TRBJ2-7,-,CASSAEVSYEQYF,TGTGCCAGCAGCGCGGAGGTTTCCTACGAGCAGTACTTC
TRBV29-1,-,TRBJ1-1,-,CSGRSRQNTEAFF,TGCAGCGGAAGGAGCCGCCAGAACACTGAAGCTTTCTTT
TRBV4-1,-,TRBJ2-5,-,CASSQVGGETQYF,TGCGCCAGCAGCCAAGTTGGGGGGGAGACCCAGTACTTC
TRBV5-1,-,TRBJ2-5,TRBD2,CASSLGPAGGQETQYF,TGCGCCAGCAGCTTGGGTCCCGCGGGGGGCCAAGAGACCCAGTACTTC
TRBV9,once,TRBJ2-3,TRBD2,CASRPSGGNQYF,TGTGCCAGCAGACCTAGCGGGGGGAACCAGTATTTT
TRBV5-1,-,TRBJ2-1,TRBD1,CASAPGTEIYNEQFF,TGCGCCAGTGCCCCCGGGACAGAGATCTACAATGAGCAGTTCTTC
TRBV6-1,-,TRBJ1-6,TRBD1,CASSVGTGVSPLHF,TGTGCCAGCAGTGTAGGGACAGGGGTATCACCCCTCCACTTT
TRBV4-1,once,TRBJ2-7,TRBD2,CASSPSGGPTYEQYF,TGCGCCAGCAGCCCGAGCGGGGGTCCCACCTACGAGCAGTACTTC
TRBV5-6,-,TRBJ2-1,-,CASSLSKVGIGAGNEQFF,TGTGCCAGCAGCTTGTCCAAGGTGGGGATTGGGGCTGGCAATGAGCAGTTCTTC
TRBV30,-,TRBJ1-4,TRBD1,CAGGRGPGEKLFF,TGTGCCGGGGGTAGGGGGCCGGGTGAAAAACTGTTTTTT
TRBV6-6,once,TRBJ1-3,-,CASSWPGNGNTIYF,TGTGCCAGCAGTTGGCCAGGGAACGGAAACACCATATATTTT
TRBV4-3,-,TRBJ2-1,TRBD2,CASSPRLAPPFNEQFF,TGCGCCAGCAGCCCCCGACTAGCGCCCCCTTTCAATGAGCAGTTCTTC
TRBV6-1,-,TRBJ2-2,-,CASRAVGLTTGELFF,TGTGCCAGCAGGGCAGTGGGACTTACTACCGGGGAGCTGTTTTTT
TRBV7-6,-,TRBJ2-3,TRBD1,CASSPTGAPLYPTQYF,TGTGCCAGCAGCCCCACAGGGGCCCCACTTTATCCTACGCAGTATTTT
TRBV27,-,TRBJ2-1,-,CASSFLGGGGRGEQFF,TGTGCCAGCAGTTTTTTGGGGGGAGGGGGGCGCGGGGAGCAGTTCTTC
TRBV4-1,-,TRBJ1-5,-,CASSQGWEGAQHF,TGCGCCAGCAGCCAAGGGTGGGAGGGGGCCCAGCATTTT
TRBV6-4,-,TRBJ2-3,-,CASSPGEETDTQYF,TGTGCCAGCAGTCCTGGTGAGGAGACAGATACGCAGTATTTT
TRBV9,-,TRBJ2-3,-,CASSVGGPVDTQYF,TGTGCCAGCAGCGTAGGCGGCCCGGTGGATACGCAGTATTTT
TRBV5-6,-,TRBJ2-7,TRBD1,CASSLGDRGSLEQYF,TGTGCCAGCAGCTTGGGGGACAGGGGCTCTTTGGAGCAGTACTTC
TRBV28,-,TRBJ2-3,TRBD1,CASRIQGAQPNTQYF,TGTGCCAGCAGGATCCAGGGGGCCCAACCCAATACGCAGTATTTT
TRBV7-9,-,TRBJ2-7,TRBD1,CASSPWDRETYEQYF,TGTGCCAGCAGCCCCTGGGACAGGGAGACCTACGAGCAGTACTTC
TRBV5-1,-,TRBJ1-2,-,CASSLTVTSSYGYTF,TGCGCCAGCAGCCTGACCGTGACAAGCAGCTATGGCTACACCTTC
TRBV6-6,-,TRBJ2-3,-,CASSYETYYTQYF,TGTGCCAGCAGTTACGAGACTTATTATACGCAGTATTTT
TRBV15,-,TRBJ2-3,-,CATSRAPLTDTQYF,TGTGCCACCAGCAGAGCTCCCCTCACAGATACGCAGTATTTT